This T cell receptor (beta chain) was obtained from a study of cytomegalovirus exposure and HLA in healthy donors. Whole-study findings and limits: Excluded: some indistinguishable V segments such as TRBV6-2 and TRBV6-3. Previously analyzed data showed that most TCR beta V segments were productive at a frequency of about 90% or about 30%. A reported reduction in N-insertions relative to the 666-donor mean was seen in an Asian-associated ancestry cluster in a later analysis.

Points on this clone: Its antigen is still unknown.

Germline assignment: CDR1 DFQATT and CDR2 SNEGSKA (reference sequence). The CDR3 contains 10 residues. V gave up 7 bases and J gave up 5 bases, with 8 bases separating them. The PCR contained 60 Vbeta and 13 Jbeta primers. Methods used by the authors: Around 76 million unique TCR beta chains, 10 million to 14 million shared, were counted in a later analysis. Clones were read by immunoSEQ multiplex PCR, and TCRdb kept only the in-frame ones, dropping some. V and J calls and clone size are as listed in that table; D and trimming were resolved from the DNA. The sample lists 150,000 to 200,000 clones; 79% were seen once.

This chain joins TRBV20-1 and TRBJ2-5; D ambiguous. The sample consisted of PBMCs. This clonotype originated in a man between 35 and 55 years old in good health and CMV-seronegative. CDR3 sequence: CSVIGETQYF. Here the CDR3 DNA reads TGCAGTGTTATTGGCGAGACCCAGTACTTC.